The entry below gives a single TCR beta chain sequence along with its context. Its antigen is currently unknown. Germline CDR1 is SGHTA and CDR2 is FQGNSA. V dropped 0 bases and J dropped 1 base, with 16 bases sitting between them. The CDR3 has 17 amino acids. This record comes from a study of blood T cells in healthy people across ages. Turning to the study itself: There was about one barcoded beta molecule captured by template switching per two T cells. Study-wide points: With age, beta diversity per million T cells declined roughly linearly, significantly by 40.

The use of a sample-barcoded 5' primer and a J-beta primer mix characterized a second PCR of roughly 7 to 11 cycles. TCRdb used MiXCR to reprocess the 5' RACE reads, holding one entry per CDR3 protein. In the table there are 1.5 million to 2 million distinct CDR3 sequences, roughly 49% of which are singletons. Sequenced input: blood. The chain uses TRBV7-2 and TRBJ2-7; weak D call: TRBD2 (6 bases). This receptor was identified in a middle-aged woman in good health. CDR3 region: CASSLASGDLVSYEQYF. Written as DNA, the CDR3 is TGTGCCAGCAGCTTAGCCTCGGGGGACTTAGTGTCCTACGAGCAGTACTTC.